The rows below give T cell receptor beta chains drawn from one sample of a study of blood T cell repertoires in COVID-19. Sequencing was performed with immunoSEQ multiplex PCR; in TCRdb, only in-frame clones are kept and a portion is missing. The data show approximately 230,000 clones, 70% to 90% seen once. The sample was peripheral blood. The receptors come from a man between 18 and 35 years old with active or convalescent COVID-19. Both conserved end residues are part of each CDR3. Each record gives: D gene, V gene, clone size, J gene, CDR3 DNA, CDR3 protein. D genes are given only for firm matches. Rows may omit the clone size; those that give it use once, few, many or a size class.

NA,TRBV19,NA,TRBJ2-1,TGTGCCAGTAGCCCCCAAACGCTGAGCTCCTACAATGAGCAGTTCTTC,CASSPQTLSSYNEQFF
TRBD1,TRBV5-1,NA,TRBJ1-6,TGCGCCAGCAGCTCCGGGGACAGCAATTCACCCCTCCACTTT,CASSSGDSNSPLHF
TRBD1,TRBV2,NA,TRBJ1-5,TGTGCCAGCAGATCGGACAGGGGAGTCAATCAGCCCCAGCATTTT,CASRSDRGVNQPQHF
TRBD2,TRBV4-3,NA,TRBJ2-3,TGCGCCAGCAGCGAATTCGGGACTAGCGGATACACAGATACGCAGTATTTT,CASSEFGTSGYTDTQYF
NA,TRBV2,NA,TRBJ1-2,TGTGCCAGCAGTGTACAGGGCCCCCCTTTTTTCTATGGCTACACCTTC,CASSVQGPPFFYGYTF
TRBD2,TRBV11-2,NA,TRBJ2-1,TGTGCCAGCAGCTTAGAGGTAGCGGGGGGCTACAATGAGCAGTTCTTC,CASSLEVAGGYNEQFF
TRBD1,TRBV3-1/TRBV3-2,few,TRBJ1-6,TGTGCCAGCAGCCAAGAGACAGGGGGCAGGATAAGGAATTCACCCCTCCACTTT,CASSQETGGRIRNSPLHF
NA,TRBV29-1,once,TRBJ2-7,TGCAGCGTTGCTAATAGTGTCGGCTACGAGCAGTACTTC,CSVANSVGYEQYF
TRBD1,TRBV7-2,NA,TRBJ1-5,TGTGCCAGCAGCTTAGCGGGACAGGGGATTGATCAGCCCCAGCATTTT,CASSLAGQGIDQPQHF
TRBD1,TRBV6-5,NA,TRBJ1-1,TGTGCCAGCAGTACAGGGGACGATTACACTGAAGCTTTCTTT,CASSTGDDYTEAFF
TRBD1,TRBV7-9,NA,TRBJ2-1,TGTGCCAGCAGCTCCTCAGGGGGCTCCTACAATGAGCAGTTCTTC,CASSSSGGSYNEQFF
TRBD2,TRBV19,NA,TRBJ2-3,TGTGCCAGTAGTAGCGGGAGGGCCACAGATACGCAGTATTTT,CASSSGRATDTQYF
TRBD1,TRBV28,NA,TRBJ1-4,TGTGCCAGCAGTTTCCCCGGGACAGGGGGCGAATATGAAAAACTGTTTTTT,CASSFPGTGGEYEKLFF
NA,TRBV19,few,TRBJ2-7,TGTGCCAGTAGTGGTCCGGGAGAGCGGGCCTACGAGCAGTACTTC,CASSGPGERAYEQYF
NA,TRBV15,NA,TRBJ1-2,TGTGCCACCAGCCCGGACAGCGACTATGGCTACACCTTC,CATSPDSDYGYTF
TRBD1,TRBV19,NA,TRBJ2-1,TGTGCCAGTAGCCCGACAGGGAGTGGAAGTGAGCAGTTCTTC,CASSPTGSGSEQFF